This T cell receptor (beta chain) is from a study of cytomegalovirus exposure and HLA in healthy donors. This CDR3 has 14 residues. V gave up 0 bases and J gave up 5 bases; unmatched junction bases: 5. Germline loops: CDR1 SGHRS, CDR2 YFSETQ. Researchers ran the PCR with 60 Vbeta and 13 Jbeta primers. In the original analysis: A later analysis tallied tens of millions of unique TCR beta chains, approximately 11 million of them shared. TCRdb keeps only in-frame clones here, not all; method: immunoSEQ multiplex PCR. V and J calls and clone size are copied from that table; D and trimming were computed from the DNA. The repertoire consists of about 160,000 clones, with about four fifths occurring once and the leading ten covering under 15%. Points on this clone: Its antigen is still unknown.

General study findings and limits: There were 164 TCR beta chains listed as cytomegalovirus-associated. In a later analysis, at a false discovery rate of 0.05, 15,000 to 20,000 TCR beta sequences were associated with HLA alleles.

V and J are TRBV5-1 and TRBJ2-7, with 7 positions matching TRBD1. This clonotype originated in a woman in her forties or fifties in good health and CMV-seronegative. The specimen was PBMCs. CDR3 sequence: CASSLAGQANEQYF. DNA of the CDR3: TGCGCCAGCAGCTTGGCTGGACAGGCAAACGAGCAGTACTTC.